This record covers a single T cell receptor beta chain. This entry is derived from a study of blood T cell repertoires in COVID-19. Study-level information: Donors in the United States, Italy and Spain gave samples during acute or convalescent COVID-19.

Sequencing used immunoSEQ multiplex PCR; TCRdb keeps in-frame clones, though not all of them. The top ten clones hold approximately 9% of a sample with under 350,000 clones, 83% of them seen once. Germline CDR1 SGHNT, CDR2 YYREEE (reference sequence). Deletions cut 6 bases from V and 4 bases from J, with 10 bases between. The length of the CDR3 is 12 residues. The V and J genes are TRBV5-4 and TRBJ1-2; D possibly corresponds to TRBD1 (6 bases). Sequenced: peripheral blood. The clonotype was recovered from a woman in her forties or fifties who had recovered from COVID-19. The DNA for the CDR3 is TGTGCCAGCACCGGACAGTCCTATGGCTACACCTTC. Amino acids: CASTGQSYGYTF.